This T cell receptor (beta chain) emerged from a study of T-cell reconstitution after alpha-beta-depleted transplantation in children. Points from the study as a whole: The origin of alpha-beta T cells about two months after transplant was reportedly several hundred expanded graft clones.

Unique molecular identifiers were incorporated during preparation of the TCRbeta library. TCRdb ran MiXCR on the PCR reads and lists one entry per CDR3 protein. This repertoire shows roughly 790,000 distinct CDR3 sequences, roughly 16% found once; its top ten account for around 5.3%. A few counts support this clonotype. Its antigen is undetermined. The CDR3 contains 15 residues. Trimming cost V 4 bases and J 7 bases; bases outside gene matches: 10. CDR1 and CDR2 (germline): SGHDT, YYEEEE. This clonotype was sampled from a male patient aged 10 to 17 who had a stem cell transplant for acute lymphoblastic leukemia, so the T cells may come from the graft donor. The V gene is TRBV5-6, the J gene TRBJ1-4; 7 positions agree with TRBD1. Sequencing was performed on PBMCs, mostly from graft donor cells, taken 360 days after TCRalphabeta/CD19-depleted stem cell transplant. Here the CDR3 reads CASSRQGRGGEKLFF. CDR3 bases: TGTGCCAGCAGCCGACAGGGTCGGGGCGGTGAAAAACTGTTTTTT. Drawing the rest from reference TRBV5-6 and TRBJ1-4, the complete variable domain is DAGVTQSPTHLIKTRGQQVTLRCSPKSGHDTVSWYQQALGQGPQFIFQYYEEEERQRGNFPDRFSGHQFPNYSSELNVNALLLGDSALYLCASSRQGRGGEKLFFGSGTQLSVL.